This TCR beta chain was recovered during a study of blood T cell repertoires in COVID-19. Method: immunoSEQ multiplex PCR; TCRdb's copy keeps in-frame clones and lacks some. This table has approximately 240,000 clones, about 80% appearing once. This clone was seen only once. The junction had 8 bases not matched to a gene; V was cut back by 6 bases and J by 5 bases. The CDR3 spans 15 residues. Per germline, CDR1 MNHEY and CDR2 SVGAGI. The chain joins TRBV6-5 to TRBJ2-3, with TRBD2 matching 10 bases. Sequencing was performed on PBMCs or T cells enriched from blood (not recorded which). This TCR came from a woman aged 40 to 55 with acute COVID-19. As DNA, the CDR3 is TGTGCCAGCAGCCAAACTAGCGGGGTGATAGATACGCAGTATTTT. Its protein product is CASSQTSGVIDTQYF.